This TCR beta chain was sequenced for a study of OX40 agonist ivuxolimab in advanced cancers. The V gene's germline CDR1 is GTSNPN and CDR2 SVGIG (reference sequence). This CDR3 has 14 residues. Unmatched junction bases numbered 12, after V lost 8 bases and J lost 6 bases. Sequencing was performed with immunoSEQ multiplex PCR; in TCRdb, only in-frame clones are kept and a portion is missing. The data show around 72,000 clones, approximately 78% seen once. This TCR derives from an adult with an advanced solid tumor such as melanoma, head and neck, liver or kidney cancer. This specimen was CD4+ or CD8+ T cells sorted from blood, taken in a trial of the OX40 agonist ivuxolimab. The V gene is TRBV30, the J gene TRBJ2-5; TRBD1 aligns across 10 bases. The CDR3, as DNA: TGTGCCGGCATTGGACAGGGGGGTGGGCAGACCCAGTACTTC. It encodes CAGIGQGGGQTQYF.